Shown below are 11 T cell receptor beta chains from a single sample sequenced in a study of regulatory T cells in long-lasting Graves disease. The time point here: newly diagnosed GD, antithyroid drugs for less than 3 months. Scientists built the TCR library using RNA that was extracted from PBMCs. To make TCR beta libraries, researchers used iRepertoire HTBI primers and Arm-PCR of CDR3 regions. In TCRdb, the multiplex PCR reads were re-called with MiXCR into one record per CDR3 protein. The sample carries under 700,000 distinct CDR3 sequences, about 16% recorded once. This sample also appeared in a second study, on T cells in Graves' hyperthyroidism and ophthalmopathy.

Source: peripheral blood mononuclear cells (PBMCs), taken at new diagnosis, from a patient treated with antithyroid drugs. Receptors originate from a woman aged 35-65 years with Graves disease.

This clonotype was found many times. This chain links TRBV7-9 with TRBJ2-3, with TRBD2 matching over 10 bases. Trimming at V came to 5 bases and at J to 3 bases, leaving 5 bases not matched to a gene. In germline, CDR1 is SEHNR, CDR2 FQNEAQ (reference sequence). There are 15 residues in the CDR3. The CDR3 coding sequence is TGTGCCAGCAGCGCTAGCGGGGGAGGTACAGATACGCAGTATTTT. Protein: CASSASGGGTDTQYF.

The chain recombines TRBV27 with TRBJ1-4; the match to TRBD1 covers 11 bases. The CDR3 totals 14 residues. V lost 6 bases to trimming and J lost 6 bases; unmatched junction nucleotides: 3. Per germline, CDR1 MNHEY and CDR2 SMNVEV (reference sequence). The CDR3 sequence is CASSRTGGYEKLFF. CDR3 bases: TGTGCCAGCAGCAGGACAGGGGGCTATGAAAAACTGTTTTTT.

As for this clonotype: One base away lies a much larger clone, so this may be a sequencing read error. The V call is TRBV2, the J call TRBJ2-1; D remains unclear. The CDR3 is 11 residues long. V was trimmed by 7 bases and J by 3 bases, leaving 4 bases between them. CDR1 and CDR2 (germline): SNHLY, FYNNEI. Written as DNA, the CDR3 is TGTGCCAGCAATTTCTACAATGAGCAGTTCTTC. This codes for CASNFYNEQFF.

The sample holds a few counts of this clonotype. The chain combines TRBV7-9 with TRBJ2-7, with 8 positions matching TRBD1. V was pared by 5 bases and J by 5 bases, with 14 bases of the junction left unmatched. Germline-derived CDR1 and CDR2 are SEHNR and FQNEAQ (reference sequence). This CDR3 comprises 16 residues. The CDR3 region is CASSQLDRDFTHEQYF. The CDR3 DNA reads as TGTGCCAGCAGCCAACTGGACAGGGATTTCACCCACGAGCAGTACTTC.

The genes are TRBV7-8 and TRBJ1-5; D is possibly TRBD1 (6 bases). This CDR3 spans 17 amino acids. V lost 5 bases and J 1 base, leaving 18 bases between the germline ends. CDR1 and CDR2 from the germline V gene are SGHVS and FQNEAQ. In DNA, the CDR3 is TGTGCCAGCAGCCCTGGCACAGGGAAGGAGAGCAATCAGCCCCAGCATTTT. This sequence encodes CASSPGTGKESNQPQHF.

This clonotype was seen a few times. The V and J genes are TRBV19 and TRBJ2-5, with 7 bases that match TRBD1. The V segment lost 5 bases and the J segment 6 bases; nucleotides outside the gene matches: 6. Germline V gives CDR1 LNHDA, CDR2 SQIVND (reference sequence). This CDR3 spans 13 amino acids. The DNA of the CDR3 is TGTGCCAGTAGTGACAGGGTTGGGAAGACCCAGTACTTC. Translating gives CASSDRVGKTQYF.

This clonotype was counted between two and nine times. The J gene is TRBJ1-1, the V gene TRBV12-3 or TRBV12-4, with D uncertain. This CDR3 comprises 13 residues. V lost 3 bases to trimming and J lost 1 base, with 6 bases between them. The CDR3 DNA follows: TGTGCCAGCAGTTTCTGGCAGAACACTGAAGCTTTCTTT. Amino acid sequence: CASSFWQNTEAFF.

This clonotype has at least ten counts. The chain joins TRBV3-1 to TRBJ1-4, with D possibly matching TRBD1 (5 bases). Trimming left V 0 bases short and J 3 bases short, with 8 bases between. The CDR3 extends over 15 amino acids. CDR1 and CDR2 from the germline V gene are LGHDT and YNNKEL (reference sequence). CDR3 bases: TGTGCCAGCAGCCAAGAGGGACGGCCTAATGAAAAACTGTTTTTT. Translation: CASSQEGRPNEKLFF.

The J gene is TRBJ1-1, the V gene TRBV19; no firm D call. The CDR3 contains 14 residues. V was shortened by 4 bases and J by 4 bases, with 13 bases between the two germline ends. Germline CDR1 reads LNHDA; CDR2 reads SQIVND (reference sequence). The CDR3 sequence is CASSKREDPTEAFF. CDR3 coding DNA: TGTGCCAGTAGTAAACGGGAGGATCCCACTGAAGCTTTCTTT.

This clonotype was observed many times. The chain carries TRBV13 and TRBJ1-6; the D is unclear. CDR3 length: 14 amino acids. The ends were cut back, 2 bases at V and 9 bases at J, with 11 bases in the middle. Germline V gives CDR1 PRHDT, CDR2 FYEKMQ (reference sequence). In DNA, the CDR3 is TGTGCCAGCAGCTTACAAGGCCCCGCTTCACCCCTCCACTTT. Its protein is CASSLQGPASPLHF.

V and J are TRBV5-1 and TRBJ2-3; 9 nucleotides align to TRBD1. Near its end, the DNA agrees better with TRBJ2-5, so the J call may be wrong. CDR3 size: 15 residues. Germline values: CDR1 SGHRS, CDR2 YFSETQ. This CDR3 is CASSLSGQGGETQYF. Written as DNA, the CDR3 is TGCGCCAGCAGCCTATCGGGACAGGGAGGCGAGACCCAGTACTTC.